This entry features one T cell receptor (beta chain) sequence. These data belong to a study of T cells in Graves' hyperthyroidism and ophthalmopathy. This CDR3 is 11 amino acids long. Germline CDR1 MDHEN, CDR2 SYDVKM. The ends were cut back, 2 bases at V and 12 bases at J, with 8 bases in the middle. What was amplified from RNA transcripts were TCR beta CDR3 regions. The study used the HTBI primer set for a first-round RT-PCR of the TCR CDR3. One entry per CDR3 protein, called by TCRdb with MiXCR from the multiplex PCR reads. The sample shows about 600,000 distinct CDR3 sequences, around 16% of them seen only once. Based on clinical symptoms, serum thyroxine and TRAb, thyroid ultrasound and orbital computed tomography, diagnoses were reached. PBMCs were collected from a roughly 9.7 ml volume of fresh peripheral blood.

The receptor comes from a woman between 35 and 50 years old with Graves' ophthalmopathy. The rearrangement uses TRBV28 and TRBJ2-1, with TRBD1 as a possible D gene (6 bases). Sequencing was performed on blood. CDR3 amino acids: CASSLIGGQFF. As DNA, the CDR3 is TGTGCCAGCAGTTTAATAGGGGGGCAGTTCTTC.